This TCR beta chain was obtained from a study of post-analysis software for immune sequencing data. Study in general: The disease courses covered relapsing-remitting, secondary progressive and progressive-relapsing multiple sclerosis. Study results and limitations: Strong same-batch co-clustering of samples appeared with F measure clustering. Normalized Chao1 diversity was significantly lower in multiple sclerosis patients than in controls. Roughly five TRBV segments appeared more often in patients than in controls, and TRBV5-6, TRBV5-1 and TRBV20-1 were among these.

The V and J ends lost 11 bases and 0 bases, in that order; junction bases with no gene match: 13. The CDR3 loop spans 15 amino acids. Germline V gene sequence: CDR1 MNHEY, CDR2 SVGEGT. Included in the TCR beta cDNA libraries were unique molecular identifiers. Each batch of about 0.95 to 11 million T cells produced roughly 0.5 million cDNA molecules. Each CDR3 protein gets one entry after TCRdb re-called the PCR reads with MiXCR. Of over 150,000 distinct CDR3 sequences listed, about 30% are singletons. As concerns this clonotype: The antigen remains undetermined.

The genes are TRBV6-2 or TRBV6-3 and TRBJ2-7, with 7 nucleotides matching TRBD1. The sequenced sample consisted of blood. This sequence originates from a girl between 5 and 17 years old with multiple sclerosis. CDR3 loop: CAATGAGGFSYEQYF. The CDR3 nucleotides read TGTGCCGCAACAGGGGCAGGGGGTTTCTCCTACGAGCAGTACTTC.